This TCR beta chain originates from a study of CD8 T cells in Susac syndrome (dated by TCRdb to about 2019). Background on the whole study: Whether CD8+ T cell activation and differentiation in Susac syndrome was antigen driven was tested using repertoire sequencing. The study compared CD8+ T cell repertoire clonality among 11 to 12 healthy donors, roughly 14 Susac syndrome patients and fewer than 19 multiple sclerosis patients. The investigation overall reported the following: The study acknowledged that relatively few individuals were included in the TCR sequencing and HLA analysis.

Peripheral blood CD8+ and CD4+ T cells from healthy donors, Susac syndrome patients and multiple sclerosis patients were profiled by high-throughput TCR beta sequencing. The multiple sclerosis controls were treatment-naive patients whose relapsing-remitting disease, either stable or active, fulfilled the revised McDonald criteria. Bulk CD8+ and CD4+ T cells were purified magnetically by negative isolation, whereas CD8+ TEMRA cells were enriched by FACS. Blood was drawn into EDTA tubes, processed within 24 hours, and PBMCs were isolated by density gradient centrifugation. PBMCs intended for TCR sequencing were frozen in liquid nitrogen and were later thawed in a 37 degrees C water bath. The sorted or isolated CD4+, CD8+ and CD8+ TEMRA cells had a purity of 90% or higher. RNA was extracted with the RNeasy kit and roughly 0.45 to 1 ug was reverse transcribed using random hexamers. The immunoSEQ multiplex PCR assay, covering 54 Vbeta and 13 Jbeta segments, was used to amplify TCR beta CDR3 regions. PCR amplification bias was corrected by using a synthetic template baseline for primer optimization and computational correction. For the original study's pipeline: Reads were annotated to V, D and J genes according to IMGT and were analyzed with immunoSEQ Analyzer, with only productive sequences retained. To calculate clonality, Shannon entropy was normalized by log2 of the number of productive unique sequences and then subtracted from one. Public and private clones were assessed among the 100 most prevalent clones of each patient and control. Clones were defined as Susac-specific when absent from the healthy and MS cohorts, from about 970 published viral clones and from other ImmuneACCESS disease sequences. In-frame beta chains were kept once TCRdb had trimmed the public reads at Q25 with fastp and called clones with MiXCR. Entries that share a CDR3 protein sequence are merged under the most common genes and DNA. For this entry, the V and J calls and clone size follow TCRdb and not the study's own pipeline. The sample table records about 130,000 distinct CDR3 sequences; approximately 89% of these occur just once. Of the sample, 0.2% to 0.25% falls within the top ten clones.

Germline trimming amounts to 4 bases on V and 3 bases on J, with 2 as the count of junction bases outside the gene matches. Including the terminal cysteine and phenylalanine, the CDR3 comprises 14 residues. Just the 42-base CDR3 DNA is kept, in frame starting at base 1. CDR1 SGHDT and CDR2 YYEEEE were looked up in the germline V gene. A remark on this clonotype: Its antigen is currently not known. Base quality data are lacking; no much larger clone is found one base away.

Sequenced input: CD8+ T cells from PBMCs. Rearrangement joined TRBV5-6 to TRBJ2-5, with 11 central nucleotides matching TRBD2. This TCR was recovered from a human donor with multiple sclerosis. The CDR3 reads as follows: CASSVGLAEETQYF. In nucleotides, the sequence is TGTGCCAGCAGCGTGGGACTAGCGGAAGAGACCCAGTACTTC.